This is a list of T cell receptor beta chains from one sample in a study of shared clonotypes between healthy human individuals. Generated by immunoSEQ multiplex PCR, the TCRdb table keeps only in-frame clones and is missing some. Of fewer than 1.6 million clones listed, around 98.5% are singletons. What was sequenced was naive CD4+ T cells sorted from blood. The receptors originated from a man in his thirties or forties in good health. Each CDR3 is given with its conserved first and last residue. The D gene is left open where the match is weak. A clone size is listed for some rows: how often the clone was seen (once, few, many), or a class if it is expanded.

>TRBJ2-3|TRBV7-2|.|.
TGTGCCAGCAGCGGCCCTCTAGAGCGCCTTAGCACAGATACGCAGTATTTT
CASSGPLERLSTDTQYF
>TRBJ2-7|TRBV7-2|.|.
TGTGCCAGCAGCTTACAGACCGCGCAGGCCTACGAGCAGTACTTC
CASSLQTAQAYEQYF
>TRBJ2-5|TRBV7-9|.|.
TGTGCCAGCAAAGAAAGGGAGACCCAGTACTTC
CASKERETQYF
>TRBJ2-1|TRBV6-4|TRBD2|.
TGTGCCAGCAGTGACTGGGAACTAGCGCCCTACAATGAGCAGTTCTTC
CASSDWELAPYNEQFF
>TRBJ1-1|TRBV11-2|.|.
TGTGCCAGCAGCTTAAGGCCCGGACTGGCTTTCTTT
CASSLRPGLAFF
>TRBJ2-3|TRBV7-9|.|.
TGTGCCAGCAGCTTAGTACAGCGGAGAAGTACAGATACGCAGTATTTT
CASSLVQRRSTDTQYF
>TRBJ2-1|TRBV28|TRBD1|.
TGTGCCAGCAGCTACGGGGGGACAGGGAAAAATGAGCAGTTCTTC
CASSYGGTGKNEQFF
>TRBJ2-3|TRBV9|TRBD2|.
TGTGCCAGCAGCTTTGGAGCGGGGTGGACAGATACGCAGTATTTT
CASSFGAGWTDTQYF
>TRBJ2-7|TRBV14|.|.
TGTGCCAGCAGCCAACAAACCGGGAGCTACGAGCAGTACTTC
CASSQQTGSYEQYF
>TRBJ1-2|TRBV10-3|.|few
TGTGCCATCAGGAGGGGTAACTATGGCTACACCTTC
CAIRRGNYGYTF